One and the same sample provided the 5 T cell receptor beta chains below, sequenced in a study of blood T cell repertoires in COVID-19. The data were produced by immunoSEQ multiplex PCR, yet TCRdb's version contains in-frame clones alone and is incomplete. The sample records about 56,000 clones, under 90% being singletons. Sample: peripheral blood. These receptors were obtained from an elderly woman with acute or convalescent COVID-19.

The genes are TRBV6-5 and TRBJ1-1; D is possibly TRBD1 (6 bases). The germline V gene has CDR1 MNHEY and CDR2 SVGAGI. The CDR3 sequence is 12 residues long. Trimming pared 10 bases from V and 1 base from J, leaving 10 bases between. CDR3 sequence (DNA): TGTGCCACAGAGACAGGGAACACTGAAGCTTTCTTT. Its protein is CATETGNTEAFF.

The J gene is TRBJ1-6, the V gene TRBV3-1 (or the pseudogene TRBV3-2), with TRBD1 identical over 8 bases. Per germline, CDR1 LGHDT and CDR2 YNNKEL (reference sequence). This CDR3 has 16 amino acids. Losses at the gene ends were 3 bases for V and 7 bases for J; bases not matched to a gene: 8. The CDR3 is CASSHQGQGFNSPLHF. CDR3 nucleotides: TGTGCCAGCAGCCACCAAGGACAGGGCTTCAATTCACCCCTCCACTTT.

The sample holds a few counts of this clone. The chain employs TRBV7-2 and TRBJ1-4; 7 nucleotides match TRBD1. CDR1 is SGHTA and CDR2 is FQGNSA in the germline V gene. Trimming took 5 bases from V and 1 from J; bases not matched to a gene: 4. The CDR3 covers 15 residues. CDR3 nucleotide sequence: TGTGCCAGCAGCCTTCGGACAGGAACTAATGAAAAACTGTTTTTT. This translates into CASSLRTGTNEKLFF.

In DNA form, the CDR3 reads TGTGCCAGCAGGCGGACAGCTTTTCCGAACACCGGGGAGCTGTTTTTT. Translated, it gives CASRRTAFPNTGELFF. The chain carries TRBV7-2 and TRBJ2-2; perhaps TRBD1 as D (6 bases). Between the trimmed V and J ends, which lost 6 bases and 0 bases, there was a span of 14 bases. Germline CDR1 reads SGHTA; CDR2 reads FQGNSA. There are 16 residues in the CDR3.

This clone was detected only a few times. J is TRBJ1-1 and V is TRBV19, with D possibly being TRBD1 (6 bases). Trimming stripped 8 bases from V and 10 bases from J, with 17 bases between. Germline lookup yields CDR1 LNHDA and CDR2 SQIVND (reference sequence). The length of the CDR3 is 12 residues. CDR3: CASGEGGRRAFF. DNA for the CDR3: TGTGCCAGTGGAGAGGGGGGGCGGCGAGCTTTCTTT.